This T cell receptor (beta chain) was profiled in a study of cytomegalovirus exposure and HLA in healthy donors (TCRdb year 2017). Context from the whole study: In an earlier analysis of roughly 590 of the donors, less than 350 Gb of sequence data and 100 million or so unique TCR beta sequences from some 170 million T cells were reported. An early release covering roughly 580 HLA-typed donors comprised about 320 gigabases of sequencing data and about 90 million unique TCR sequences. Of the approximately 400 genotyped donors, approximately 80% fell in the genetic ancestry cluster associated with self-reported Caucasian donors. The study aimed to test whether cataloging public T cell receptors could reveal signatures of past pathogen exposure. The study profiled the T cell repertoires of hundreds of subjects by immunosequencing and related them to cytomegalovirus serostatus. Along with the approximately 670-subject first cohort, a separate validation cohort of over 90 different subjects was used. High-throughput TCR immunosequencing, statistical association of individual TCRs with disease status, and machine learning were combined to predict cytomegalovirus infection status. A later analysis re-analyzed previously published TCR beta repertoires from approximately 670 donors and added high-resolution HLA genotyping to study TCR occurrence patterns. The later analysis used no new phenotypic data to find candidate immune exposures, relying instead on TCR beta sequences and their occurrence across donors. In an earlier analysis of 500 to 650 of the donors, high-throughput TCR beta sequencing was used to judge whether each TCR beta V gene segment behaved as functional or pseudogenic. Donor age, sex, ethnicity and CMV serostatus were compiled alongside the repertoire data. Genome-wide SNP genotypes for about 55% of the 666 donors were used in a later genetic analysis, which treated that subset as a discovery cohort. Every discovery cohort repertoire had been produced on one sequencing platform. Both class I and class II loci were covered by HLA typing, at four-digit resolution. Typing coverage differed by locus: A, B, C, DRB1 and DQB1 were typed in roughly 620-640 donors, DQA1 in about 560, DPA1 in roughly 590, and DPB1 in 450 to 490. Roughly five DR-DQ haplotypes were handled as single units for association and clustering because linkage in the cohort was strong. Among about 370 genotyped donors of the cohort, an average of approximately 240,000 unique TCR beta nucleotide sequences was sequenced per donor, of which approximately 18% were non-productive.

Study-level results and caveats: In an earlier analysis of fewer than 750 of the donors, most TCR beta V segments were observed in productive rearrangements about 87% or about 30% of the time, broadly matching IMGT annotations. Only TCR beta chains were sequenced in this cohort, and the absence of alpha or paired-chain data limited detectable features. Cytomegalovirus status was reported to be diagnosed by the classifier with high specificity and sensitivity in both the original and validation cohorts. When HLA alleles, especially DR and DQ, strongly co-occurred, TCR associations were difficult to assign to individual alleles. Compared with the approximately 700-donor mean, donors in an Asian-associated ancestry cluster had fewer N-insertions in productive TCRs, according to a later genetic analysis. Because HLA typing was unavailable for some donors at each locus, only the typed subset was used in association tests. The study gave a list of 150 to 200 TCR beta chains associated with cytomegalovirus. Because counts were too low, about 18 rarely observed V segments, including chromosome 9 orphons, were excluded from the earlier analysis of roughly 580 of the donors. The only immune exposure information available for the cohort was CMV serostatus. The authors suggested that the approach could potentially be generalized to other disease states and immunological phenotypes. Three of the identified cytomegalovirus-associated TCR beta chains were confirmed in vitro to be specific for cytomegalovirus antigens. Some IMGT-functional V segments, including TRBV6-2 and TRBV6-3, could not be told apart with the 87-base-pair reads, so those segments were excluded. At a false discovery rate of 0.05, a later analysis linked about 16,000 TCR beta sequences to specific HLA alleles. An association between a missense DCLRE1C variant and V-gene and J-gene trimming of TCR beta chains was found in a later genetic analysis and replicated in an independent cohort. In a later analysis, most CMV-associated TCR beta chains were found to appear HLA-restricted, with HLA associations seemingly driven largely by CMV exposure. Correlated functional status among segregating V segments might reflect linkage disequilibrium, but an unknown experimental factor could not be ruled out. According to a later analysis, parvovirus B19, influenza, CMV and Epstein-Barr virus appeared linked to several top co-occurrence clusters. Most TCR sequences were seen in very few donors, while some public TCRs were found in many individuals. A further reported finding was that TCR beta sequences accurately predicted the HLA-A and HLA-B alleles for most subjects in the first cohort. In a later analysis, TCR association rates were found to vary across HLA loci, with the most associated TCRs seen for DRB1 alleles and the fewest for HLA-C alleles. Compared with equally common non-associated chains, HLA-associated TCR beta chains in a later analysis were more clonally expanded and had lower generation probabilities. Roughly uniform sequencing depth across donors was assumed in presence/absence analyses, although this assumption may not hold. A group of highly shared sequence variants was considered likely to be a technical artifact of the sequencing pipeline.

The library was generated by the immunoSEQ multiplex PCR assay. The multiplex PCR relied on a mix of 60 forward primers for TCR Vbeta segments and 13 reverse primers for TCR Jbeta segments. Amplification of the CDR3 region of rearranged TCR beta genes was performed with a multiplex PCR assay on genomic DNA. The amplified TCR beta libraries were sequenced on the Illumina HiSeq System as 87-base-pair reads. As for how the authors treated the data: A later analysis counted tens of millions of unique TCR beta chains across the 550 to 700 repertoires, and around 9.9 million of these chains were shared by at least two donors. A nearest-neighbor algorithm error-corrected the raw reads and collapsed the reads into unique sequences, merging closely related sequences to remove PCR and sequencing errors. To assign V, D and J gene segments, CDR3 sequences were aligned to IMGT reference sequences. For a sequence to be retained, a match of at least six nucleotides to both a V gene segment and a J gene segment was required. A rearrangement was called productive if the CDR3 had no stop codons and remained in frame with V and J, and every other rearrangement was called non-productive. Following IMGT convention, CDR3 was defined as the stretch from the second conserved V-encoded cysteine up to the conserved J-encoded phenylalanine. The earlier analysis of about 500 of the donors excluded sequences that lacked an unambiguous match to a single V gene segment. In an earlier analysis of roughly 500 of the donors, V segments were called functional above 56.7% productive rearrangements and were called segregating when the between-donor standard deviation exceeded 5%. A statistical classification framework was developed to diagnose cytomegalovirus status using the catalog of TCR beta chain sequences. In a later analysis, V and J genes were assigned by comparing TCR nucleotide sequences against IMGT/GENE-DB human TR gene sequences. In a later analysis, CDR3 sequences and most-parsimonious VDJ recombination scenarios were assigned using the TCRdist pipeline. In a later analysis, every TCR beta chain was defined by the combination of its CDR3 amino acid sequence and its V-gene family, and reads without a unique V-gene family were dropped. A later analysis removed several hundred highly shared, low-generation-probability nucleotide sequences to deal with suspected cross-contamination and a sequencing artifact. In a later analysis, a clonal expansion index for each public chain was calculated from normalized within-repertoire ranks of inferred template counts. Generation probabilities in a later analysis came from a VDJ recombination model fitted to out-of-frame rearrangements, and those results were checked against IGoR. In a later analysis, hypergeometric tests were used to score TCR-TCR, TCR-HLA and TCR-CMV co-occurrence, with a repertoire-size bias correction applied to TCR pairs. False discovery rates were estimated in a later analysis by permuting HLA or CMV assignments 20 times. A later analysis grouped co-occurring TCRs with DBSCAN, adding TCRdist sequence similarity when clustering within HLA-allele-positive subsets. Co-occurrence clustering excluded repertoires with fewer than 30,000 or more than 120,000 public chains, plus five with anomalous nucleotide sharing. TCRdb re-hosts the immuneACCESS table, in-frame sequences only. Its copies lack some clones; in the studies checked, an unresolved V gene accounts for under half of them, and the cause for the rest is not known. From that table come the V and J calls and clone size; the DNA was used to work out D and trimming. This sample gives roughly 150,000 clones in total; 65% to 80% of them show up just once. The ten biggest clones cover 6.5% to 9% of the sample.

Concerning this clone itself: Its antigen remains undetermined. No quality values exist for individual bases; no much larger clone is one base distant.

V is pared back by 8 bases and J by 0 bases, with 14 bases lying between the germline termini. The CDR3 goes from the cysteine to the phenylalanine over 16 residues. Just the 48-base CDR3 DNA is kept, in frame starting at base 1. The germline V gene (reference sequence) provides CDR1 LNHDA and CDR2 SQIVND. The cohort consisted of some 670 healthy bone marrow donors. Cohort members were all nominally healthy when sampled, although unrecorded immune exposures were likely present. The donor tested CMV seronegative, placing the donor among the 350 or so seronegative members of the cohort. Each donor provided a peripheral blood sample, and peripheral blood mononuclear cells were used for TCR beta sequencing. The Qiagen DNeasy Blood Extraction Kit was used to extract genomic DNA from the blood cell samples.

The sequence was obtained from a man younger than 40 in good health and CMV-seronegative. The V and J segments used are TRBV19 and TRBJ2-6; matching of 6 bases hints at TRBD1 as the D gene. Sequencing was done on a sample of PBMCs. The bases read TGTGCCAGTGCCGACAGGTACTACTCTGGGGCCAACGTCCTGACTTTC. Its amino acids are CASADRYYSGANVLTF.